Below are 20 T cell receptor beta chains sequenced from a single sample in a study of Graves' ophthalmopathy and Graves' hyperthyroidism. The authors amplified TCR beta CDR3 regions, and they did so from RNA transcripts for repertoire sequencing. HTBI primers were employed in first-round RT-PCR, then a second-round multiplex PCR followed. One entry per CDR3 protein results from TCRdb running MiXCR on the multiplex PCR reads. The table records roughly 400,000 distinct CDR3 sequences, approximately 18% of them present only once. Sequencing input: peripheral blood. The source is an adult woman with stable Graves' hyperthyroidism.

This clonotype showed up many times. The chain combines TRBV15 with TRBJ1-1; D not certain. In germline, CDR1 is LNHNV, CDR2 YYDKDF (reference sequence). CDR3 length equals 12 residues. The V end was cut by 1 base, the J end by 2 bases, with 2 bases between. The CDR3, as DNA: TGTGCCACCAGCAGAGCCAACACTGAAGCTTTCTTT. Translated, it gives CATSRANTEAFF.

Ten or more counts support this clonotype. The chain joins TRBV28 to TRBJ2-7, with a tentative D call TRBD2 (7 bases). This CDR3 comprises 14 residues. Trimming shortened V by 2 bases and J by 6 bases, and 14 bases separated the two germline ends. Germline assignment: CDR1 MDHEN and CDR2 SYDVKM. CDR3 bases: TGTGCCAGCAGTTTAATACAGGGAGGGAGCGAGCAGTACTTC. Residues: CASSLIQGGSEQYF.

This clonotype showed up many times. The chain combines TRBV2 with TRBJ2-7; D perhaps matches TRBD2 (6 bases). Trimming took 6 bases from V and 3 from J, leaving 15 bases between them. This CDR3 is 14 amino acids long. Germline CDR1 is SNHLY and CDR2 is FYNNEI. In DNA form, the CDR3 reads TGTGCCAGCAGGGATAGCGGAGACCTCTACGAGCAGTACTTC. As protein: CASRDSGDLYEQYF. Combining the CDR3 with reference TRBV2 and TRBJ2-7 gives the whole variable domain EPEVTQTPSHQVTQMGQEVILRCVPISNHLYFYWYRQILGQKVEFLVSFYNNEISEKSEIFDDQFSVERPDGSNFTLKIRSTKLEDSAMYFCASRDSGDLYEQYFGPGTRLTVT.

This clonotype was picked up many times. This rearrangement joins TRBV2 to TRBJ2-7; 7 bases line up with TRBD1. Losses at the gene ends were 8 bases for V and 6 bases for J; bases not matched to a gene: 4. Germline values: CDR1 SNHLY, CDR2 FYNNEI. The CDR3 extends over 11 amino acids. The CDR3 DNA follows: TGTGCCAGCGGCGACAGGGTCGAGCAGTACTTC. This sequence encodes CASGDRVEQYF.

This clonotype was counted a few times. The chain employs TRBV6-2 or TRBV6-3 and TRBJ2-2; 13 bases map to TRBD2. Germline V gene lookup returns CDR1 MNHEY and CDR2 SVGEGT. V lost 7 bases and J lost 6; bases outside the gene matches: 5. The CDR3 totals 15 residues. CDR3 sequence: CASIELAGGSGELFF. CDR3 sequence (DNA): TGTGCCAGCATCGAACTAGCGGGAGGGTCCGGGGAGCTGTTTTTT.

The chain joins TRBV7-9 to TRBJ2-5; D is ambiguous. This CDR3 is 15 amino acids long. From germline, CDR1 is SEHNR and CDR2 FQNEAQ (reference sequence). Trimming stripped 0 bases from V and 0 bases from J, with 8 bases between. CDR3 nucleotides: TGTGCCAGCAGCTTAGCGGGGTCGTACCAAGAGACCCAGTACTTC. Translating gives CASSLAGSYQETQYF.

This clonotype has ten or more counts. The chain uses TRBV6-5 and TRBJ2-5; 9 bases are a match to TRBD2. The CDR3 has 15 residues. Germline V gene lookup returns CDR1 MNHEY and CDR2 SVGAGI. V dropped 2 bases and J dropped 2; count of bases not matched to a gene: 3. CDR3 nucleotide sequence: TGTGCCAGCAGTTACCTAGCGGGGCCACAAGAGACCCAGTACTTC. Translating it yields CASSYLAGPQETQYF.

There are many counts of this clonotype. The chain joins TRBV12-3 or TRBV12-4 to TRBJ1-5; a possible D gene is TRBD1 (6 bases). The CDR3 consists of 17 residues. The ends were cut back, 4 bases at V and 5 bases at J, with 21 bases in the middle. CDR3 sequence reads: CASSYRRGGGQDQPQHF. CDR3 nucleotide sequence: TGTGCCAGCAGTTATAGAAGAGGGGGAGGTCAGGATCAGCCCCAGCATTTT.

This clonotype was counted at least ten times. This sequence joins TRBV6-1 and TRBJ2-7; 8 nucleotides match TRBD1. The CDR3 loop spans 15 amino acids. Looked up from germline, CDR1 is MNHNS and CDR2 is SASEGT. V was clipped by 2 bases and J by 2 bases; unmatched bases: 5. DNA for the CDR3: TGTGCCAGCAGTGAATTCCGGGACAGGCCCTACGAGCAGTACTTC. It encodes CASSEFRDRPYEQYF.

This clonotype was detected only a few times. CDR3 amino acids: CASSQAPRGEEYF. The CDR3 DNA reads as TGTGCCAGCAGCCAAGCTCCGCGGGGGGAAGAGTACTTC. The genes are TRBV3-1 and TRBJ2-4; 8 bases fit TRBD2. From germline, CDR1 is LGHDT and CDR2 YNNKEL (reference sequence). The CDR3 totals 13 residues. After removal of 1 base from V and 14 bases from J, the junction contained 7 bases not matched to a gene. The full variable domain, its missing parts supplied by reference TRBV3-1 and TRBJ2-4, is DTAVSQTPKYLVTQMGNDKSIKCEQNLGHDTMYWYKQDSKKFLKIMFSYNNKELIINETVPNRFSPKSPDKAHLNLHINSLELGDSAVYFCASSQAPRGEEYFGAGTRLSVL.

Many counts were recorded for this clonotype. The chain links TRBV12-3 or TRBV12-4 to TRBJ2-5; 12 positions agree with TRBD2. The J segment lost 2 bases and the V segment lost 7 bases, leaving 2 bases of the junction unmatched. CDR3 length equals 14 residues. CDR3 residues: CASTLAGGQETQYF. The CDR3 DNA follows: TGTGCCAGCACCCTAGCGGGAGGGCAAGAGACCCAGTACTTC.

The sample holds many counts of this clonotype. The chain uses TRBV10-2 and TRBJ2-2, with 8 bases fitting TRBD2. Germline loops: CDR1 WSHSY, CDR2 SAAADI. Losses at the gene ends were 7 bases for V and 4 bases for J; bases not matched to a gene: 5. The CDR3 is made up of 14 amino acids. CDR3 DNA: TGCGCCAGCATAGATCTAGCGGGCACCGGGGAGCTGTTTTTT. Translated: CASIDLAGTGELFF.

The chain couples TRBV5-1 to TRBJ2-3; 8 positions match TRBD2. There are 15 residues in the CDR3. The germline gives CDR1 SGHRS, CDR2 YFSETQ. Germline trimming cut 0 bases from V and 3 bases from J; bases unmatched to any gene: 3. CDR3 DNA: TGCGCCAGCAGCTTGGGGGCTAGCGGGACAGATACGCAGTATTTT. As protein: CASSLGASGTDTQYF.

CDR3 nucleotide sequence: TGTGCCAGCAGGACCACAAGGGCCCACCCACGAGAGCTGTTTTTT. Protein sequence: CASRTTRAHPRELFF. The chain couples TRBV2 to TRBJ2-2; D not resolved. From germline, CDR1 is SNHLY and CDR2 FYNNEI. This CDR3 has 15 residues. Trimming took off 6 bases at V and 11 bases at J, with 22 bases between the two ends.

This clonotype appeared many times. V is TRBV7-8 and J is TRBJ2-5; D could derive from TRBD1 or TRBD2 (5 bases each). The CDR3 contains 15 residues. Germline V gene lookup returns CDR1 SGHVS and CDR2 FQNEAQ. V was pared by 7 bases and J by 2 bases, with 17 bases between. The CDR3 DNA reads TGTGCCAGCATCCAGACCGGGACGGCTCAAGAGACCCAGTACTTC. Its translation: CASIQTGTAQETQYF.

This clonotype has at least ten counts. This chain links TRBV28 with TRBJ2-6; no reliable D call. Germline V gives CDR1 MDHEN, CDR2 SYDVKM. The CDR3 covers 16 residues. The V and J ends lost 6 bases and 0 bases respectively, with 12 bases between them. CDR3 bases: TGTGCCAGCAGCGCAGGACGGTTCTCTGGGGCCAACGTCCTGACTTTC. Translation gives CASSAGRFSGANVLTF.

The table lists this clonotype with many counts. The V and J genes are TRBV9 and TRBJ2-7, with TRBD2 as a possible D gene (6 bases). Looked up from germline, CDR1 is SGDLS and CDR2 is YYNGEE. This CDR3 is 13 amino acids long. V was trimmed by 4 bases and J by 6 bases, leaving 14 bases between them. CDR3 protein: CASSSQGGTEQYF. The CDR3 DNA follows: TGTGCCAGCAGCTCCCAAGGAGGGACCGAGCAGTACTTC. The complete variable domain, with remaining parts taken from reference TRBV9 and TRBJ2-7, reads DSGVTQTPKHLITATGQRVTLRCSPRSGDLSVYWYQQSLDQGLQFLIQYYNGEERAKGNILERFSAQQFPDLHSELNLSSLELGDSALYFCASSSQGGTEQYFGPGTRLTVT.

This clonotype came up many times. The chain is built from TRBV18 and TRBJ1-2; D is undetermined. The CDR3 contains 12 residues. Trimming pared 6 bases from V and 4 bases from J, leaving 9 bases between. Germline V gives CDR1 KGHSH, CDR2 LQKENI. This CDR3 reads CASSTETYGYTF. The CDR3 DNA is TGTGCCAGCTCCACAGAGACCTATGGCTACACCTTC.

The genes are TRBV12-3 or TRBV12-4 and TRBJ2-7; the D gene is possibly TRBD1 (6 bases). CDR3 length equals 14 residues. Trimming left V 4 bases short and J 2 bases short, with 12 bases between. The CDR3 coding sequence is TGTGCCAGCAGTTCCCACAGGGATCCCTACGAGCAGTACTTC. It encodes CASSSHRDPYEQYF.

In its sample, this clonotype was seen many times. One end of the junction is discordant with germline, which a read error may explain. This chain's CDR3 is CASSLAGGPNEQFF. Here the CDR3 DNA reads TGTGCCAGCAGTCTAGCGGGAGGGCCGAATGAGCAGTTCTTC. The V gene is TRBV12-3 or TRBV12-4, the J gene TRBJ2-1; 12 positions match TRBD2. The CDR3 has 14 residues.